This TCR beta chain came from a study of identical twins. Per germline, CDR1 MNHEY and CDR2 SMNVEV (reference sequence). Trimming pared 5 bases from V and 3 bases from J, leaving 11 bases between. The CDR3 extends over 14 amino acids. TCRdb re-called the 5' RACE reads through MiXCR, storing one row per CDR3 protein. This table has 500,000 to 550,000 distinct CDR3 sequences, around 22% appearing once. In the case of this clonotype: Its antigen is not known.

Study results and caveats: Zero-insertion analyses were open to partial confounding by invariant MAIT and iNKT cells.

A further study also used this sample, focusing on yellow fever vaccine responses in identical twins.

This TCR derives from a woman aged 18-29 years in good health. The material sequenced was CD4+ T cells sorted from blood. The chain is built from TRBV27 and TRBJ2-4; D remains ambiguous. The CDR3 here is CASSPRPGKNIQYF. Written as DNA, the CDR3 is TGTGCCAGCAGTCCCAGACCAGGCAAAAACATTCAGTACTTC.